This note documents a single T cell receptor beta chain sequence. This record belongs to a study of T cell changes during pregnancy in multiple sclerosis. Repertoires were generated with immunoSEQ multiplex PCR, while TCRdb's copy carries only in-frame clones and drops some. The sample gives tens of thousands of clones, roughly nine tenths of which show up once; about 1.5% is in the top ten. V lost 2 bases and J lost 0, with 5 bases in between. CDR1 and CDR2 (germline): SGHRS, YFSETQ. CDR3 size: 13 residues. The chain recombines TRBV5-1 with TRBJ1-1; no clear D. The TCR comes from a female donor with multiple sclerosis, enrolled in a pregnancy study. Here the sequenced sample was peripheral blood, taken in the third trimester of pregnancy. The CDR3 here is CASSLAVNTEAFF. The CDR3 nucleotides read TGCGCCAGCAGCTTAGCGGTGAACACTGAAGCTTTCTTT. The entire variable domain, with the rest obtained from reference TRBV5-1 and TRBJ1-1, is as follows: KAGVTQTPRYLIKTRGQQVTLSCSPISGHRSVSWYQQTPGQGLQFLFEYFSETQRNKGNFPGRFSGRQFSNSRSEMNVSTLELGDSALYLCASSLAVNTEAFFGQGTRLTVV.